This T cell receptor (beta chain) was sequenced during a study of T cells in Graves' hyperthyroidism and ophthalmopathy. Study-level points and caveats: Blood shared most expanded thyroid clonotypes above 0.001.

V was cut by 0 bases and J by 4 bases, with 11 bases left in between. This CDR3 region has 15 residues. Germline lookup yields CDR1 SGHTS and CDR2 YDEGEE. Amplification of TCR beta CDR3 regions used RNA as the template. The HTBI primer set drove a first-round RT-PCR of the TCR CDR3. TCRdb called the multiplex PCR reads again in MiXCR, with one record for every CDR3 protein. This table has 600,000 to 800,000 distinct CDR3 sequences, around 40% appearing once. Participants, patients aged 18 to 65, had newly diagnosed hyperthyroidism with a duration under 2 months. Turning to this clonotype: The antigen is unknown.

The rearrangement uses TRBV5-8 and TRBJ1-5; D gene uncertain. Sequencing used blood. The sequence came from a woman between 35 and 50 years old with Graves' hyperthyroidism. CDR3 sequence: CASSLAGIRNQPQHF. The CDR3 DNA reads as TGTGCCAGCAGCTTGGCGGGGATACGGAATCAGCCCCAGCATTTT.